This T cell receptor beta chain is from a study of shared clonotypes between healthy human individuals. Broader study findings: Sampling was confined to blood; repertoires within tissues likely differ. It was the few donors that limited the genetic and exposure-history diversity represented.

Points on this clone: Its antigen is as yet unknown.

The assay was immunoSEQ multiplex PCR, and TCRdb's table has in-frame clones only and misses some. The sample contains about 1.5 million clones, 95% to 99% of which appear only once. The CDR3 spans 14 residues. V lost 4 bases, J lost 4 bases, and 14 bases lay in between. CDR1 MGHRA and CDR2 YSYEKL come from the germline V gene. The receptor was isolated from a man aged 30 to 39 in good health. The chain recombines TRBV4-1 with TRBJ2-7, with D perhaps assigned TRBD1 or TRBD2 (5 bases each). Sequenced input: naive CD4+ T cells sorted from blood. Documented subset: CD45RA+ positively selected. CDR3 protein: CASSLRDEGYEQYF. CDR3 bases: TGCGCCAGCAGCCTCCGGGACGAGGGTTACGAGCAGTACTTC.